This T cell receptor beta chain appears in the sequencing data of a study of blood T cell repertoires in COVID-19. The CDR3 sequence is 17 residues long. Looked up from germline, CDR1 is SGHTA and CDR2 is FQGNSA. Trimming left V 3 bases short and J 0 bases short, with 17 bases between. This table comes from immunoSEQ multiplex PCR, and its TCRdb copy is limited to in-frame clones, with some not included. The sample carries around 230,000 clones, more than 80% recorded once. This clonotype was obtained from a man aged 30-40 years who had recovered from COVID-19. The rearrangement links TRBV7-2 to TRBJ1-1; no firm D call. What was sequenced was peripheral blood. CDR3 sequence reads: CASSFTPLRAMNTEAFF. CDR3 bases: TGTGCCAGCAGCTTTACCCCCCTGAGGGCGATGAACACTGAAGCTTTCTTT.